This T cell receptor (beta chain) stems from a study of cytomegalovirus exposure and HLA in healthy donors. Study findings and constraints: According to reports, the classifier identified cytomegalovirus status with high specificity and sensitivity.

Of note for this clone: Its antigen is currently unknown.

Primers for the PCR totalled 60 Vbeta and 13 Jbeta. TCRdb's table, derived via immunoSEQ multiplex PCR, lists solely in-frame clones and lacks some. This table holds over 100,000 clones, approximately 80% found once. Germline values: CDR1 LNHDA, CDR2 SQIVND (reference sequence). Trimming at V came to 7 bases and at J to 1 base, leaving 4 bases not matched to a gene. This CDR3 comprises 13 residues. The receptor was isolated from a male donor in good health and CMV-seropositive. The sample consisted of PBMCs. This chain connects TRBV19 to TRBJ2-7; 7 nucleotides agree with TRBD2. The CDR3 DNA is TGTGCCAGTACCCGGGGGGAATCCTACGAGCAGTACTTC. Amino acids: CASTRGESYEQYF.